This T cell receptor (beta chain) was identified during a study of T cell changes during pregnancy in multiple sclerosis. The table came from immunoSEQ multiplex PCR; TCRdb's copy has only in-frame clones and leaves some out. This repertoire shows 85,000 to 120,000 clones, around 90% found once; its top ten account for 1.5% to 2%. Unmatched junction bases numbered 11, after V lost 4 bases and J lost 7 bases. CDR1 SGHNT and CDR2 YENEEA come from the germline V gene. The CDR3 consists of 16 residues. The source was peripheral blood, collected before pregnancy. The receptor's source is a female donor with multiple sclerosis, enrolled in a pregnancy study. V gene TRBV11-3 combines with J gene TRBJ2-2; 8 nucleotides line up with TRBD1. CDR3 amino acids: CASSWMTGVNGGELFF. The CDR3 DNA reads TGTGCCAGCAGCTGGATGACAGGGGTAAACGGCGGGGAGCTGTTTTTT.